This T cell receptor beta chain was recovered during a study of OX40 agonist ivuxolimab in advanced cancers. Points from the study as a whole: Some of the nonresponding patients also showed low levels of normalized T-cell clonal expansion.

Regarding this clone: Its specificity is not known.

This table comes from immunoSEQ multiplex PCR, and its TCRdb copy is limited to in-frame clones, with some not included. The profile shows tens of thousands of clones, 80% to 90% of them singletons. Trimming removed 5 bases at V and 1 base at J, with 11 bases between. Germline CDR1 reads SQVTM; CDR2 reads ANQGSEA. The CDR3 length is 14 residues. The source material was CD4+ or CD8+ T cells sorted from blood, sampled in a trial of the OX40 agonist ivuxolimab. The J gene is TRBJ2-2, the V gene TRBV29-1; D ambiguous. This sequence originates from an adult with an advanced solid tumor such as melanoma, head and neck, liver or kidney cancer. The CDR3 loop is CSVLKTLNTGELFF. The CDR3 bases are TGCAGCGTTCTAAAAACACTGAACACCGGGGAGCTGTTTTTT.